The clone carrying this T cell receptor (beta chain) was found many times. Its antigen is unidentified. CDR3 size: 16 residues. From germline, CDR1 is MDHEN and CDR2 SYDVKM. V gave up 6 bases and J gave up 3 bases; unmatched junction bases: 11. Whole blood was used without fractionation, so all unsorted peripheral T cells were included. People with immunomodulatory therapy, recent vaccination or treatment interruptions were not enrolled. The data were obtained in a study of HIV-infected patients and healthy controls. Background on the study: After three months of therapy, CD4 counts rose modestly but significantly in about 90% of the 16 patients.

Reverse transcription used 500 to 550 ng RNA and constant-region primers for alpha and beta. Separate chain-specific third strand synthesis with multiplexing indices produced the alpha and beta libraries. Each cDNA molecule was barcoded, and a single primer pair amplified each chain. TCRdb ran MiXCR on the 5' RACE reads and lists one entry per CDR3 protein. Of approximately 10,000 distinct CDR3 sequences in the sample, about 10% were seen once. Study-level points and caveats: MAIT alpha-chain CDR3s were frequent in healthy controls, depleted in HIV+.

The chain joins TRBV28 to TRBJ2-5; TRBD2 agrees at 9 bases. The sample consisted of blood, taken before antiretroviral therapy. This TCR was sampled from an adult with HIV infection. The CDR3, as DNA: TGTGCCAGCAGCAGCCCCGTGACTAGCGGTGAAGAGACCCAGTACTTC. Its protein product is CASSSPVTSGEETQYF. The full variable domain, with the rest looked up from reference TRBV28 and TRBJ2-5, is DVKVTQSSRYLVKRTGEKVFLECVQDMDHENMFWYRQDPGLGLRLIYFSYDVKMKEKGDIPEGYSVSREKKERFSLILESASTNQTSMYLCASSSPVTSGEETQYFGPGTRLLVL.